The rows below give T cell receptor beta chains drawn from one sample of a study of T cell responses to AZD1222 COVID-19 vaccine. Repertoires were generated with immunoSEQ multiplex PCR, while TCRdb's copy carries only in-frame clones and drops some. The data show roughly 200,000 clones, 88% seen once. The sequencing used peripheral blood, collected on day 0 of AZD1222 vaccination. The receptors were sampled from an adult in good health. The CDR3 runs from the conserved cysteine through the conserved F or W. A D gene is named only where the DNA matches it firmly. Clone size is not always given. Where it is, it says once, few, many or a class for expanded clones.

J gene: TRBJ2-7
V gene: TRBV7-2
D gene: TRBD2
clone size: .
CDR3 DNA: TGTGCCAGCAGCTTAGGGCCCAGGGTAGCGGGGTACGAGCAGTACTTC
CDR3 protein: CASSLGPRVAGYEQYF

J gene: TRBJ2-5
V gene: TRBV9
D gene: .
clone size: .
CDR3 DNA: TGTGCCAGCAGCATCCTCTCAGGTATCGCTGAGACCCAGTACTTC
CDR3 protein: CASSILSGIAETQYF

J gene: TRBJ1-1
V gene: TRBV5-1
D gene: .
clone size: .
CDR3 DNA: TGCGCCAGCAGCTTGGGACCAAGGGGCACTGAAGCTTTCTTT
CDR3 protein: CASSLGPRGTEAFF

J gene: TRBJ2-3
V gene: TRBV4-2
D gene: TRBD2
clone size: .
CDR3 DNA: TGTGCCAGCAGCCAAGGACTAGCGGGTGGCACAGATACGCAGTATTTT
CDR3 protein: CASSQGLAGGTDTQYF

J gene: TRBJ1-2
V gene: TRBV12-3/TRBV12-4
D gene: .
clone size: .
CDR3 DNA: TGTGCCAGCAGTTATACTCGTTGGGGCTACACCTTC
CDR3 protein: CASSYTRWGYTF

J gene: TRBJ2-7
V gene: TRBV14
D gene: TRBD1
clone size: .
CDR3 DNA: TGTGCCAGCAGCCGCCCGGGACAGGGACCCTACGAGCAGTACTTC
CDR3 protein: CASSRPGQGPYEQYF

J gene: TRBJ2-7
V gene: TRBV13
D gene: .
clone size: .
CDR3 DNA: TGTGCCAGCAGCTTACCCCTCCGGGGTGAGCAGTACTTC
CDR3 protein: CASSLPLRGEQYF

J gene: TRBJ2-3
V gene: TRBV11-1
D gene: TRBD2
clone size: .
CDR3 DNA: TGTGCCAGCAGCTTGGGAGGGGAACGCACAGATACGCAGTATTTT
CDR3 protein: CASSLGGERTDTQYF

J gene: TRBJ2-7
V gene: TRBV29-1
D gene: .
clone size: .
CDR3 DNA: TGCAGCGTTATGGCAGGGTGGAGTGAGCAGTACTTC
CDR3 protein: CSVMAGWSEQYF

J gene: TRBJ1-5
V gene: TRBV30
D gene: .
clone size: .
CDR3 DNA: TGTGCCTGGAGTGTACTGACGGCAAATCAGCCCCAGCATTTT
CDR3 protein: CAWSVLTANQPQHF

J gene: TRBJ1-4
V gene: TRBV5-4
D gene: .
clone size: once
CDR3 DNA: TGTGCCAGCAGCATCGGGCTTATGGGGGCTAATGAAAAACTGTTTTTT
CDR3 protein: CASSIGLMGANEKLFF

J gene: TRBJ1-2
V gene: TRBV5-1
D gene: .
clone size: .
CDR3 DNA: TGCGCCAGCAGCTTGGGGCGAGTGGAGGGTGGCTACACCTTC
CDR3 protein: CASSLGRVEGGYTF

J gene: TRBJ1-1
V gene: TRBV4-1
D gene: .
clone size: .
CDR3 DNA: TGCGCCAGCAGCGGGGCAGGCAACACTGAAGCTTTCTTT
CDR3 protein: CASSGAGNTEAFF

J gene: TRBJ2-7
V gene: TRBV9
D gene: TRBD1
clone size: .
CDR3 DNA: TGTGCCAGCAACCGACAGGGGGGGTCCTACGAGCAGTACTTC
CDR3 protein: CASNRQGGSYEQYF

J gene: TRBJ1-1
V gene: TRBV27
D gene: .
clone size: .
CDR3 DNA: TGTGCCAGCAGTTTTAGGGGCGCGGAAACTGAAGCTTTCTTT
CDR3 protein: CASSFRGAETEAFF

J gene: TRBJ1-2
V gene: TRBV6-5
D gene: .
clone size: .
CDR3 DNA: TGTGCCAGCAGAGCAGGGACCGCCACTAACTATGGCTACACCTTC
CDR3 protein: CASRAGTATNYGYTF

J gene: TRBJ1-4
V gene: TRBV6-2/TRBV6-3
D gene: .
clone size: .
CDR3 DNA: TGTGCCAGCAGTTACGGGCCCCCCTCGAAACTGTTTTTT
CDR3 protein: CASSYGPPSKLFF

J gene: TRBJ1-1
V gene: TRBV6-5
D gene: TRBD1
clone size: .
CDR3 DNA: TGTGCCAGCAGTAGGGGGCCGGACACTGAAGCTTTCTTT
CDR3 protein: CASSRGPDTEAFF

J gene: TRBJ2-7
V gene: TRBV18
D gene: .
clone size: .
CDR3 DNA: TGTGCCAGCTCTCAACCACGGGGGGGACAGACCTACGAGCAGTACTTC
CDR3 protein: CASSQPRGGQTYEQYF

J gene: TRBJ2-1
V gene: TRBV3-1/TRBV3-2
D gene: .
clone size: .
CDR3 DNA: TGTGCCAGCAGCCAAGCTAGTGAGCAGTTCTTC
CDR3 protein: CASSQASEQFF

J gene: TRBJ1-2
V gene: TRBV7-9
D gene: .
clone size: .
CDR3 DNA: TGTGCCAGCAGCCTACAGGGAACCTATGGCTACACCTTC
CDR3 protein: CASSLQGTYGYTF

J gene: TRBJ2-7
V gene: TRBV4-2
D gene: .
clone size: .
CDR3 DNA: TGTGCCAGCAGCCAAGATGCAGGCAGGGGAGCGGGGGAGCAGTACTTC
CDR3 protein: CASSQDAGRGAGEQYF

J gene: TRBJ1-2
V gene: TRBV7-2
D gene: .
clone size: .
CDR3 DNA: TGTGCCAGCAGCACTAATGGGGGGCAAAACTATGGCTACACCTTC
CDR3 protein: CASSTNGGQNYGYTF

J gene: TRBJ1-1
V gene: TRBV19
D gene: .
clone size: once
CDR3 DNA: TGTGCCAGTAGTATTGGGAAGAACACTGAAGCTTTCTTT
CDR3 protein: CASSIGKNTEAFF

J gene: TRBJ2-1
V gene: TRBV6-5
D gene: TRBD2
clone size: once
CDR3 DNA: TGTGCCAGCAGTCTAGCGGAGGCTTACAATGAGCAGTTCTTC
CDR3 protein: CASSLAEAYNEQFF

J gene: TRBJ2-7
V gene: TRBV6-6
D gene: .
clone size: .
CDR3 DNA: TGTGCCAGCAGTACTGGACAGTCCTACGAGCAGTACTTC
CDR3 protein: CASSTGQSYEQYF

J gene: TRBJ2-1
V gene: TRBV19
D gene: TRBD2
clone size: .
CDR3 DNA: TGTGCCAGTAGTATACTAGCGGGGACCTACAATGAGCAGTTCTTC
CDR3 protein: CASSILAGTYNEQFF

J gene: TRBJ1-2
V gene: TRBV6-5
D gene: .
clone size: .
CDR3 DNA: TGTGCCAGCAGTCCCGGGACACCTCCTAACTATGGCTACACCTTC
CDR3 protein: CASSPGTPPNYGYTF

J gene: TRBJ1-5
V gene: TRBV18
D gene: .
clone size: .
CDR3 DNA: TGTGCCAGCTCACTCCAGGGTGTGAATCAGCCCCAGCATTTT
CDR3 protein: CASSLQGVNQPQHF

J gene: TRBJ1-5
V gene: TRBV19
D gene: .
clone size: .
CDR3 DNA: TGTGCCAGTAGTAAAATTGGTCAGCCCCAGCATTTT
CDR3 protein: CASSKIGQPQHF

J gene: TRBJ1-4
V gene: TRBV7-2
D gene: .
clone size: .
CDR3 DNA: TGTGCCAGCAGCTCAGGGAATGAAAAACTGTTTTTT
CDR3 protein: CASSSGNEKLFF

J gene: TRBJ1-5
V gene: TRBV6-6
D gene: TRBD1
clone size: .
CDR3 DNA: TGTGCCAGCAGGTCCCGCGGGACAGGGGTTCAGCCCCAGCATTTT
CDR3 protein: CASRSRGTGVQPQHF

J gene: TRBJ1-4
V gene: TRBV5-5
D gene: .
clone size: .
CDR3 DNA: TGTGCCAGCAAGCGACAGGAGAATGAAAAACTGTTTTTT
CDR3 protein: CASKRQENEKLFF

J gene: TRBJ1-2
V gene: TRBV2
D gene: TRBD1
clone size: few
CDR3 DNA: TGTGCCAGCAGTGGCCCGGGACAGGGGATGTTTAACTATGGCTACACCTTC
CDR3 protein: CASSGPGQGMFNYGYTF

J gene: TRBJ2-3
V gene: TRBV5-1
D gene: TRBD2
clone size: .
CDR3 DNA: TGCGCCAGCAGCTCGGTGAGGACTAGCGGGACCACAGATACGCAGTATTTT
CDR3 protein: CASSSVRTSGTTDTQYF

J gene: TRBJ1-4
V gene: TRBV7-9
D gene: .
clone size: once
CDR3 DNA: TGTGCCAGCACCAATCCCCGCAAGGAGGCAAATGAAAAACTGTTTTTT
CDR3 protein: CASTNPRKEANEKLFF

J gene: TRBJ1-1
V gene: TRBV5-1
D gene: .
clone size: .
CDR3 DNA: TGCGCCAGCCGAGGGACGGTGAACACTGAAGCTTTCTTT
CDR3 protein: CASRGTVNTEAFF

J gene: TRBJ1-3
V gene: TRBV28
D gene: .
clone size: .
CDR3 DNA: TGTGCCAGCAGTTTGGGCAGCTCTGGAAACACCATATATTTT
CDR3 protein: CASSLGSSGNTIYF

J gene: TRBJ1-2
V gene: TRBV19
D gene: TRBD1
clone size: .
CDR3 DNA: TGTGCCACCTCCGGGACAGGGGGTTTGTCGAGGGGGCGAGGCTATGGCTACACCTTC
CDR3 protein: CATSGTGGLSRGRGYGYTF

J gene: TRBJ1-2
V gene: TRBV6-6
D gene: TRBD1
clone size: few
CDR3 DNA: TGTGCCAGCAGTACGGGGACAGGGCGGGATCTTGGCTACACCTTC
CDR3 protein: CASSTGTGRDLGYTF

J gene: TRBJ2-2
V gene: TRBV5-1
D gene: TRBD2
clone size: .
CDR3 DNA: TGCGCCAGCAGCTGGGGACCGGGACTAGGAACCGGGGAGCTGTTTTTT
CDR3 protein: CASSWGPGLGTGELFF

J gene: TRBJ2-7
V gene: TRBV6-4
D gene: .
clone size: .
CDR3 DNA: TGTGCCAGCAGTGACCCAGGGCTCTACGAGCAGTACTTC
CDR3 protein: CASSDPGLYEQYF

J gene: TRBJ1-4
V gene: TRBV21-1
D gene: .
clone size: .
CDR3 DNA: TGTGCCAGCAGCAAAGGGTACGCGCCGGGACAGGGAATGAGAAATGAAAAACTGTTTTTT
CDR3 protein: CASSKGYAPGQGMRNEKLFF

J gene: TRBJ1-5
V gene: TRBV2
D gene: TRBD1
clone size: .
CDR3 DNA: TGTGCCAGCAAGAAGACAGGGGATCAGCCCCAGCATTTT
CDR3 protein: CASKKTGDQPQHF

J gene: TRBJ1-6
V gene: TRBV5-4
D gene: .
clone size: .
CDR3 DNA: TGTGCCAGCAGCTTGTTTATCGGTGGCTCCTATAATTCACCCCTCCACTTT
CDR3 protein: CASSLFIGGSYNSPLHF

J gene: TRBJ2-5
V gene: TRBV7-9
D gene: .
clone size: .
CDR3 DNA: TGTGCCAGCAGCTTAATCGGGCAGAAAGAGACCCAGTACTTC
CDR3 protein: CASSLIGQKETQYF

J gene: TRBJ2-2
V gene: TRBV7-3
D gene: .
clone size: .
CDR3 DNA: TGTGCCAGCAGCTTAGGGAGGGGGCAAACCGGGGAGCTGTTTTTT
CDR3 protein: CASSLGRGQTGELFF

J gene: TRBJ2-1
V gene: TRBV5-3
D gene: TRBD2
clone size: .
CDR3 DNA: TGTGCCAGAAGCCCGACGGGACTAGCGGGGCCATACAATGAGCAGTTCTTC
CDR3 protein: CARSPTGLAGPYNEQFF

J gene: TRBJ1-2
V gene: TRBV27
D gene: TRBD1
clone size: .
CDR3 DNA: TGTGCCAGCAGACAGACAGGGGATGGTGGCTACACCTTC
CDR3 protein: CASRQTGDGGYTF

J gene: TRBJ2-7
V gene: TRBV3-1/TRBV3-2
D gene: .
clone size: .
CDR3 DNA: TGTGCCAGCAGCCAAGAAAGGATAAGGCCCCTGGGGTACGAGCAGTACTTC
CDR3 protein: CASSQERIRPLGYEQYF

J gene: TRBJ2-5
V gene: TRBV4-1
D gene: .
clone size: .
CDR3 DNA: TGCGCCAGCAGCCAAGTGGGCCGGACACCACAAGAGACCCAGTACTTC
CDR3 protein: CASSQVGRTPQETQYF

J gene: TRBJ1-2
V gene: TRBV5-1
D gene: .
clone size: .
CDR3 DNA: TGCGCCAGCAGCTTGGTTCCAGGAGGATCCTATGGCTACACCTTC
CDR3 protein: CASSLVPGGSYGYTF

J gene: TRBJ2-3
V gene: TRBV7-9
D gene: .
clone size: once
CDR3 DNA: TGTGCCATACGTGGGGGGGCAAACACAGATACGCAGTATTTT
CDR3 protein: CAIRGGANTDTQYF

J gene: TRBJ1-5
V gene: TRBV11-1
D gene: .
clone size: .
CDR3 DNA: TGTGCCAGCAGCTCTGACGGGAAACAGCCCCAGCATTTT
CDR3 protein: CASSSDGKQPQHF

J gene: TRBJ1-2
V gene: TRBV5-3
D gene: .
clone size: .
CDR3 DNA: TGTGCCAGAAGCTTGGACAGTCTCCATGGCTACACCTTC
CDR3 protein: CARSLDSLHGYTF

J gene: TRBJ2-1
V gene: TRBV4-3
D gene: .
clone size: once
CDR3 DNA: TGCGCCAGCAGCCAAGCCTACCGGGATGAGCAGTTCTTC
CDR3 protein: CASSQAYRDEQFF

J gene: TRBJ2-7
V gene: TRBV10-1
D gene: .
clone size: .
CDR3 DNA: TGCGCCAGCAGCAAGGGGCGGGCACCCTACGAGCAGTACTTC
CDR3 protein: CASSKGRAPYEQYF